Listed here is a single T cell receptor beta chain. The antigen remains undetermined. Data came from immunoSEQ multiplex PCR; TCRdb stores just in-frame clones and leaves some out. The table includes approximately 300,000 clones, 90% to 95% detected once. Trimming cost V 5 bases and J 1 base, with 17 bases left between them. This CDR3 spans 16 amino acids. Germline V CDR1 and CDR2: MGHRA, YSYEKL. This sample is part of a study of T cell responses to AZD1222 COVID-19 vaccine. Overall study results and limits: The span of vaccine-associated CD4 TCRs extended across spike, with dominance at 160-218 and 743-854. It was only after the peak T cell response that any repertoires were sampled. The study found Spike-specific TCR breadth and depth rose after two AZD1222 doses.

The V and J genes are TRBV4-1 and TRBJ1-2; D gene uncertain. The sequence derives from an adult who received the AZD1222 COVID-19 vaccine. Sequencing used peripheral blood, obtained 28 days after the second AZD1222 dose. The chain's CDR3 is CASSKSVGSGNYGYTF. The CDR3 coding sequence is TGCGCCAGCAGCAAAAGCGTTGGGAGTGGTAACTATGGCTACACCTTC.